These T cell receptor beta chains were read from a single sample in a study of tumour-infiltrating T cells in Burkitt lymphoma. Assay used: immunoSEQ multiplex PCR; TCRdb lists only in-frame clones, some missing. The sample holds approximately 15,000 clones, 80% seen once. Sequenced input: tumor tissue. The receptors here all came from a human donor with diffuse large B-cell lymphoma. CDR3s include the opening cysteine and the closing phenylalanine or tryptophan. The order of the fields is clone size, D gene, J gene, V gene, CDR3 protein, CDR3 DNA. The D gene is left open where the match is weak. Only some rows state a clone size, as once, few, many or a class for expanded clones.

abundance: few
d_gene: NA
j_gene: TRBJ1-5
v_gene: TRBV7-2
CDR3aa: CASSISRGNQPQHF
CDR3nt: TGTGCCAGCAGTATTTCCCGGGGCAATCAGCCCCAGCATTTT

abundance: NA
d_gene: NA
j_gene: TRBJ2-5
v_gene: TRBV15
CDR3aa: CATSGQQETQYF
CDR3nt: TGTGCCACCAGCGGACAGCAAGAGACCCAGTACTTC

abundance: NA
d_gene: TRBD1
j_gene: TRBJ2-3
v_gene: TRBV19
CDR3aa: CASRTGTGKDTQYF
CDR3nt: TGTGCCAGTAGAACCGGGACAGGAAAAGATACGCAGTATTTT

abundance: NA
d_gene: NA
j_gene: TRBJ1-1
v_gene: TRBV5-1
CDR3aa: CASSPEDPYTEAFF
CDR3nt: TGCGCCAGCAGCCCCGAGGACCCTTACACTGAAGCTTTCTTT

abundance: NA
d_gene: NA
j_gene: TRBJ1-1
v_gene: TRBV19
CDR3aa: CASSPWTAANTEAFF
CDR3nt: TGTGCCAGTAGTCCTTGGACAGCAGCAAACACTGAAGCTTTCTTT

abundance: NA
d_gene: NA
j_gene: TRBJ2-7
v_gene: TRBV7-9
CDR3aa: CASSLAGAYEQYF
CDR3nt: TGTGCCAGCAGCTTAGCAGGGGCCTACGAGCAGTACTTC

abundance: NA
d_gene: NA
j_gene: TRBJ2-7
v_gene: TRBV27
CDR3aa: CASSFRSDFYYEQYF
CDR3nt: TGTGCCAGCAGTTTCCGATCCGATTTCTACTACGAGCAGTACTTC

abundance: NA
d_gene: TRBD1
j_gene: TRBJ2-7
v_gene: TRBV5-6
CDR3aa: CASSLGQGNYEQYF
CDR3nt: TGTGCCAGCAGCTTGGGACAGGGAAACTACGAGCAGTACTTC

abundance: NA
d_gene: TRBD1
j_gene: TRBJ1-2
v_gene: TRBV27
CDR3aa: CASSPQGADGYTF
CDR3nt: TGTGCCAGCAGTCCACAGGGGGCTGATGGCTACACCTTC

abundance: NA
d_gene: NA
j_gene: TRBJ1-4
v_gene: TRBV7-6
CDR3aa: CASSSEGIRSEKLFF
CDR3nt: TGTGCCAGCAGCAGCGAGGGGATTCGTTCTGAAAAACTGTTTTTT

abundance: once
d_gene: NA
j_gene: TRBJ1-1
v_gene: TRBV6-5
CDR3aa: CASSYNRNTEAFF
CDR3nt: TGTGCCAGCAGTTATAACCGGAACACTGAAGCTTTCTTT

abundance: NA
d_gene: TRBD1
j_gene: TRBJ1-2
v_gene: TRBV6-6
CDR3aa: CASSIPTGGYGYTF
CDR3nt: TGTGCCAGCAGTATCCCGACAGGGGGTTACGGCTACACCTTC

abundance: NA
d_gene: TRBD1
j_gene: TRBJ2-7
v_gene: TRBV4-3
CDR3aa: CASSRGTGGGYEQYF
CDR3nt: TGCGCCAGCAGCCGGGGGACAGGGGGCGGCTACGAGCAGTACTTC

abundance: NA
d_gene: NA
j_gene: TRBJ2-1
v_gene: TRBV9
CDR3aa: CASSVQDVGTYNEQFF
CDR3nt: TGTGCCAGCAGCGTCCAGGACGTAGGCACCTACAATGAGCAGTTCTTC

abundance: few
d_gene: NA
j_gene: TRBJ2-7
v_gene: TRBV5-6
CDR3aa: CASSAGNSYEQYF
CDR3nt: TGTGCCAGTTCCGCGGGTAATTCCTACGAGCAGTACTTC

abundance: once
d_gene: TRBD1
j_gene: TRBJ1-1
v_gene: TRBV14
CDR3aa: CASRQGAATEAFF
CDR3nt: TGTGCCAGCAGACAGGGGGCGGCCACTGAAGCTTTCTTT

abundance: NA
d_gene: NA
j_gene: TRBJ1-4
v_gene: TRBV5-8
CDR3aa: CASSLGTTNEKLFF
CDR3nt: TGTGCCAGCAGCTTGGGAACAACTAATGAAAAACTGTTTTTT

abundance: NA
d_gene: NA
j_gene: TRBJ2-3
v_gene: TRBV9
CDR3aa: CASSDSSRSTDTQYF
CDR3nt: TGTGCCAGCAGCGACAGCTCCCGTAGCACAGATACGCAGTATTTT

abundance: NA
d_gene: NA
j_gene: TRBJ1-6
v_gene: TRBV9
CDR3aa: CASSVEGNSPLHF
CDR3nt: TGTGCCAGCAGCGTAGAGGGAAATTCACCCCTCCACTTT

abundance: few
d_gene: NA
j_gene: TRBJ2-7
v_gene: TRBV7-9
CDR3aa: CASSLTYEQYF
CDR3nt: TGTGCCAGCAGCCTAACCTACGAGCAGTACTTC

abundance: NA
d_gene: NA
j_gene: TRBJ1-1
v_gene: TRBV9
CDR3aa: CASSPGAEAFF
CDR3nt: TGTGCCAGCAGTCCGGGAGCCGAAGCTTTCTTT

abundance: NA
d_gene: NA
j_gene: TRBJ1-1
v_gene: TRBV27
CDR3aa: CASSSLSLNTEAFF
CDR3nt: TGTGCCAGCAGTTCCCTATCTTTGAACACTGAAGCTTTCTTT

abundance: few
d_gene: NA
j_gene: TRBJ1-1
v_gene: TRBV7-2
CDR3aa: CASSFAGAFF
CDR3nt: TGTGCCAGCAGCTTCGCGGGTGCTTTCTTT

abundance: NA
d_gene: TRBD2
j_gene: TRBJ2-3
v_gene: TRBV7-2
CDR3aa: CASSLFTSGGSTDTQYF
CDR3nt: TGTGCCAGCAGCTTATTTACTAGCGGAGGTAGCACAGATACGCAGTATTTT

abundance: NA
d_gene: TRBD1
j_gene: TRBJ1-6
v_gene: TRBV6-5
CDR3aa: CASTQGAKNSPLHF
CDR3nt: TGTGCCAGCACCCAGGGGGCTAAGAATTCACCCCTCCACTTT

abundance: few
d_gene: NA
j_gene: TRBJ1-1
v_gene: TRBV5-4
CDR3aa: CASSPTGRDTEAFF
CDR3nt: TGTGCCAGCAGCCCTACAGGGAGGGACACTGAAGCTTTCTTT

abundance: NA
d_gene: NA
j_gene: TRBJ2-7
v_gene: TRBV19
CDR3aa: CASSPNLGGPYEQYF
CDR3nt: TGTGCCAGTAGCCCCAACCTCGGGGGCCCCTACGAGCAGTACTTC

abundance: NA
d_gene: NA
j_gene: TRBJ1-2
v_gene: TRBV2
CDR3aa: CASSEDNYGYTF
CDR3nt: TGTGCCAGCAGTGAAGACAACTATGGCTACACCTTC

abundance: NA
d_gene: TRBD1
j_gene: TRBJ2-7
v_gene: TRBV5-8
CDR3aa: CASSLLTGGPYEQYF
CDR3nt: TGTGCCAGCAGCTTGCTAACAGGGGGCCCTTACGAGCAGTACTTC

abundance: few
d_gene: NA
j_gene: TRBJ2-7
v_gene: TRBV7-2
CDR3aa: CASSPRQVSYEQYF
CDR3nt: TGTGCCAGCAGCCCCCGACAGGTCTCCTACGAGCAGTACTTC

abundance: few
d_gene: TRBD2
j_gene: TRBJ2-2
v_gene: TRBV27
CDR3aa: CASSFELAGVGGTGELFF
CDR3nt: TGTGCCAGCAGTTTCGAACTAGCGGGAGTAGGAGGGACCGGGGAGCTGTTTTTT

abundance: NA
d_gene: NA
j_gene: TRBJ1-4
v_gene: TRBV25-1
CDR3aa: CASSPHGRGNEKLFF
CDR3nt: TGTGCCAGCAGTCCACATGGCCGGGGGAATGAAAAACTGTTTTTT

abundance: NA
d_gene: NA
j_gene: TRBJ2-7
v_gene: TRBV4-3
CDR3aa: CASSLRTGGRNEQYF
CDR3nt: TGCGCCAGCAGCCTGCGAACGGGGGGCAGAAACGAGCAGTACTTC

abundance: NA
d_gene: NA
j_gene: TRBJ2-4
v_gene: TRBV11-2
CDR3aa: CASANPGAKNIQYF
CDR3nt: TGTGCCAGCGCCAATCCGGGGGCCAAAAACATTCAGTACTTC

abundance: NA
d_gene: NA
j_gene: TRBJ1-5
v_gene: TRBV27
CDR3aa: CASSFGGAYSNQPQHF
CDR3nt: TGTGCCAGCAGTTTTGGGGGGGCCTATAGCAATCAGCCCCAGCATTTT

abundance: NA
d_gene: NA
j_gene: TRBJ1-1
v_gene: TRBV20-1
CDR3aa: CSRERASEAFF
CDR3nt: TGCAGTCGGGAGAGGGCGTCTGAAGCTTTCTTT

abundance: NA
d_gene: NA
j_gene: TRBJ1-1
v_gene: TRBV15
CDR3aa: CATSRDLTEAFF
CDR3nt: TGTGCCACCAGCAGAGATCTGACGGAAGCTTTCTTT

abundance: NA
d_gene: NA
j_gene: TRBJ1-5
v_gene: TRBV6-5
CDR3aa: CASSYKRSNQPQHF
CDR3nt: TGTGCCAGCAGTTACAAGAGGAGCAATCAGCCCCAGCATTTT

abundance: NA
d_gene: NA
j_gene: TRBJ1-1
v_gene: TRBV9
CDR3aa: CASSVEVNTEAFF
CDR3nt: TGTGCCAGCAGCGTAGAGGTGAACACTGAAGCTTTCTTT